These 19 T cell receptor beta chains originate from one sample sequenced in a study of T cells in women clearing cervical HPV infection. Method: immunoSEQ multiplex PCR; TCRdb's copy keeps in-frame clones and lacks some. Seen in this sample are some 41,000 clones; the ten most common clones hold roughly 5.8%. The sample comprised blood buffy coat. These receptor sequences come from a woman between 18 and 75 years old with a cervical HPV16 infection that either progressed to CIN3+ or cleared (not recorded which).

Note on this clone: The read ends 3 residues shy of where the CDR3 ends; the end is completed using the germline J gene. This rearrangement joins TRBV28 to TRBJ2-1; tentatively, D is TRBD1 (6 bases). Per germline, CDR1 MDHEN and CDR2 SYDVKM. Trimming pared 2 bases from V and 4 bases from J, leaving 9 bases between. The CDR3 runs to 14 residues. This chain's CDR3 is CASSLGQSYNEQFF. CDR3 bases read: TGTGCCAGCAGTTTAGGACAGTCTTACAATGAG.

About this clone: The sequenced fragment ends 3 residues before the CDR3 boundary, so the rest is inferred from the germline J gene. V usage is TRBV30 and J usage is TRBJ2-3; TRBD2 aligns across 11 bases. Germline V gene data show CDR1 as GTSNPN and CDR2 as SVGIG (reference sequence). This CDR3 region has 16 residues. The CDR3 loop reads CAWSWLGSGREETQYF. CDR3 DNA (partial): TGTGCCTGGAGCTGGTTGGGTAGCGGGAGGGAAGAGACG. The full variable domain, in which reference TRBV30 and TRBJ2-3 provide the parts outside the CDR3, is SQTIHQWPATLVQPVGSPLSLECTVEGTSNPNLYWYRQAAGRGLQLLFYSVGIGQISSEVPQNLSASRPQDRQFILSSKKLLLSDSGFYLCAWSWLGSGREETQYFGPGTRLTVL.

In regard to this clone: Coverage ceases 3 residues before the CDR3 finishes, and the germline J gene fills in the end. The gene calls are TRBV7-9 and TRBJ2-1, with a weak D call TRBD2 (6 bases). The CDR3 has 15 amino acids. V lost 5 bases and J lost 0, with 11 bases in between. The germline V gene has CDR1 SEHNR and CDR2 FQNEAQ (reference sequence). CDR3 residues: CASSHTSRSYNEQFF. CDR3 bases read: TGTGCCAGCAGCCATACTAGCCGCTCCTACAATGAG.

To note about this clone: The DNA ends 3 residues before the CDR3 does, and the rest of the CDR3 is filled in from the germline J gene. This chain uses TRBV11-1 with TRBJ1-1; D possibly corresponds to TRBD1 (5 bases). This CDR3 region has 13 residues. The germline V and J ends were trimmed by 2 bases and 6 bases, with 10 bases remaining between them. The V gene's germline CDR1 is SGHAT and CDR2 FQDESV (reference sequence). The CDR3 bases that were read are TGTGCCAGCAGCTTAAGGGGCATACCTGAA. Amino acid sequence: CASSLRGIPE. Given in full, the CDR3 is CASSLRGIPEAFF.

Details on this clone: The read stops 3 residues short of the end of the CDR3; the missing end is completed from the germline J gene. The chain has TRBV6-2 or TRBV6-3 and TRBJ2-5, with 12 bases identical to TRBD2. The ends lost 6 bases at V and 7 bases at J; junction bases unmatched: 6. The germline V gene has CDR1 MNHEY and CDR2 SVGEGT. This CDR3 has 14 residues. The CDR3 spells CASRLAGGRGTQYF. The CDR3 DNA, read in part, is TGTGCCAGCAGACTAGCGGGAGGAAGAGGGACC.

Of note for this clone: The CDR3 extends 3 residues past the end of the read, so its final part is completed from the germline J gene. V usage is TRBV20-1 and J usage is TRBJ1-4, with D maybe TRBD1 (5 bases). The CDR3 spans 15 residues. Per germline, CDR1 DFQATT and CDR2 SNEGSKA (reference sequence). V lost 0 bases, J lost 7 bases, and 15 bases lay in between. CDR3 DNA, as far as it was read: TGCAGTGCTAGAGATACAAGCAGGGATGGTGAAAAA. It is translated as CSARDTSRDGEK. The full-length CDR3 reads as CSARDTSRDGEKLFF.

As regards this clone: The missing CDR3 end, 3 residues past where the read stops, is filled in from the germline J gene. This chain uses TRBV20-1 with TRBJ1-5, with TRBD1 as a possible D gene (5 bases). The CDR3 consists of 13 residues. Germline V gene data show CDR1 as DFQATT and CDR2 as SNEGSKA (reference sequence). V lost 6 bases and J 3 bases, leaving 12 bases between the germline ends. The covered CDR3 bases are TGCAGTGCAACCGACAGCCTCAATCAGCCC. It translates to CSATDSLNQP. The CDR3 reads in full as CSATDSLNQPQHF.

Comments on this clone: The CDR3 is cut off 3 residues early in the read; its end comes from the germline J gene. The V and J genes are TRBV6-1 and TRBJ2-2; unclear D gene. This CDR3 is built from 15 residues. Germline CDR1 reads MNHNS; CDR2 reads SASEGT. The sequenced part of the CDR3 DNA is TGTGCCAGCAGTGAAGATCAGTCCTCTAGAGAAAAG. Protein sequence: CASSEDQSSREK. Given in full, the CDR3 is CASSEDQSSREKLFF.

This chain's CDR3 is CASSDWTGRRYEQYF. CDR3 DNA (partial): TGCGCCAGCAGCGATTGGACAGGGAGGCGGTACGAG. The genes are TRBV10-2 and TRBJ2-7; TRBD1 agrees at 8 bases. With the read ending 3 residues before the CDR3 end, the germline J gene is used to fill in that end. There are 15 residues in the CDR3. The germline V gene encodes CDR1 WSHSY and CDR2 SAAADI. V lost 6 bases and J lost 4; bases outside the gene matches: 11.

Comments on this clone: The read terminates 3 residues ahead of where the CDR3 ends, so the germline J gene completes it. V gene TRBV20-1 combines with J gene TRBJ1-1; D may be TRBD1 (5 bases). The CDR3 runs to 13 residues. V dropped 3 bases and J dropped 1 base, with 9 bases sitting between them. CDR1 DFQATT and CDR2 SNEGSKA come from the germline V gene (reference sequence). The sequenced part of the CDR3 DNA is TGCAGTGCTAGTCGCGGGGGGAACACTGAA. It codes for CSASRGGNTE. The whole CDR3 sequence reads CSASRGGNTEAFF.

Concerning this clone itself: The read gets to within 3 residues of the CDR3 end, and the germline J gene fills in the rest. The chain employs TRBV20-1 and TRBJ2-4; TRBD2 matches at 8 bases. Trimming removed 8 bases from V and 6 bases from J; junction bases left unmatched: 9. CDR1 and CDR2 from the germline V gene are DFQATT and SNEGSKA (reference sequence). The CDR3 sequence is 13 residues long. The CDR3 DNA, read in part, is TGCAGTCTGACTAGCGCTGTGGGAAACATT. This translates into CSLTSAVGNI. The whole CDR3 sequence reads CSLTSAVGNIQYF.

With regard to this clone: The observed sequence ends 3 residues before the CDR3 terminus, with the missing tail filled in from the germline J gene. The J gene is TRBJ2-2, the V gene TRBV20-1; 11 bases map to TRBD2. Trimming at V came to 2 bases and at J to 3 bases, leaving 8 bases not matched to a gene. This CDR3 comprises 17 residues. Germline assignment: CDR1 DFQATT and CDR2 SNEGSKA (reference sequence). The sequenced CDR3 bases are TGCAGTGCTAGACTTACTAGCGGGAGACGCGACACCGGGGAG. Amino acid sequence: CSARLTSGRRDTGE. The entire CDR3 sequence reads CSARLTSGRRDTGELFF.

A note on this clone: The read gets to within 3 residues of the CDR3 end, and the germline J gene fills in the rest. The chain recombines TRBV4-2 with TRBJ2-1, with 7 bases fitting TRBD1. The CDR3 runs to 15 residues. After removal of 1 base from V and 9 bases from J, the junction contained 9 bases not matched to a gene. The germline gives CDR1 LGHNA, CDR2 YNFKEQ. The DNA read from the CDR3 is TGTGCCAGCAGCCAAGGGTCCGAGGGGGCGGGTGAG. Its translation is CASSQGSEGAGE. The full CDR3 protein reads CASSQGSEGAGEQFF.

As regards this clone: The read is 3 residues too short to cover the CDR3 end, so that end is filled in from the germline J gene. The rearrangement links TRBV10-1 to TRBJ2-1; TRBD1 agrees at 7 bases. This CDR3 spans 16 amino acids. The junction had 12 bases not matched to a gene; V was cut back by 7 bases and J by 3 bases. Germline values: CDR1 WNHNN, CDR2 SYGVQD (reference sequence). CDR3 bases read: TGCGCCAGCAAAAAACCTACAGGGGAGATCTACAATGAG. It is translated as CASKKPTGEIYNE. The full CDR3 protein is CASKKPTGEIYNEQFF.

As to this clone: The sequence runs out 3 residues before the end of the CDR3; the remainder is reconstructed from the germline J gene. The chain is built from TRBV19 and TRBJ2-7; tentative D call: TRBD2 (6 bases). Deletions cut 7 bases from V and 5 bases from J, with 18 bases between. The germline V gene encodes CDR1 LNHDA and CDR2 SQIVND (reference sequence). This CDR3 has 14 amino acids. CDR3 protein: CASTSMEGYNEQYF. The covered CDR3 bases are TGTGCCAGTACTTCAATGGAGGGGTACAACGAG.

Turning to this clone: The sequenced fragment ends 3 residues before the CDR3 boundary, so the rest is inferred from the germline J gene. This rearrangement joins TRBV7-9 to TRBJ1-2; maybe TRBD1 (5 bases). In germline, CDR1 is SEHNR, CDR2 FQNEAQ (reference sequence). This CDR3 contains 14 residues. The sequenced CDR3 bases are TGTGCCAGCGGTGGGGCCCTAGGTGGAGATACC. This sequence encodes CASGGALGGDT. The whole CDR3 sequence is CASGGALGGDTYTF.

Of note for this clone: The read stops 3 residues short of the end of the CDR3; the missing end is completed from the germline J gene. The gene calls are TRBV7-7 and TRBJ1-2; D is unresolved. This CDR3 has 11 amino acids. CDR1 is SSHAT and CDR2 is FNYEAQ in the germline V gene (reference sequence). CDR3 bases read: TGTGCCGCACGAGGGTCCTACGAC. Translating it yields CAARGSYD. The entire CDR3 protein reads CAARGSYDYTF.

Points on this clone: The read terminates 3 residues before the CDR3 end, so the remaining end is supplied by the germline J gene. The chain combines TRBV7-9 with TRBJ2-7, with 9 bases lining up with TRBD1. CDR1 is SEHNR and CDR2 is FQNEAQ in the germline V gene (reference sequence). Germline trimming cut 3 bases from V and 5 bases from J; bases unmatched to any gene: 2. This CDR3 is 13 amino acids long. CDR3 bases read: TGTGCCAGCAGCTTGGGGACAGGGCACGAG. Encoded protein: CASSLGTGHE. The CDR3, in full, reads CASSLGTGHEQYF.

Concerning this clone: Germline and junction disagree at one end, which may indicate a read error. Read coverage stops 3 residues before the CDR3 terminus; the germline J gene supplies the remainder. This sequence joins TRBV18 and TRBJ2-4, with a possible D match to TRBD1 (6 bases). The CDR3 covers 13 residues. Germline loops: CDR1 KGHSH, CDR2 LQKENI. CDR3: CASSPGTPYGQYF. Incomplete CDR3 DNA: TGTGCCAGTTCACCAGGGACACCGTATGGT. Together with reference TRBV18 and TRBJ2-4, the CDR3 gives the full variable domain: NAGVMQNPRHLVRRRGQEARLRCSPMKGHSHVYWYRQLPEEGLKFMVYLQKENIIDESGMPKERFSAEFPKEGPSILRIQQVVRGDSAAYFCASSPGTPYGQYFGAGTRLSVL.